This TCR beta chain is from a study of PD-1 blockade in mismatch repair-deficient tumors. Germline V gives CDR1 SEHNR, CDR2 FQNEAQ (reference sequence). J lost 10 bases, V lost 5 bases, and 8 bases had no gene match. This CDR3 spans 15 amino acids. Sequenced by immunoSEQ multiplex PCR; TCRdb stores in-frame clones only, minus some. This table has some 16,000 clones, about four fifths appearing once. Stated time point: roughly 11-day in vitro stimulation with candidate neoantigen peptide 5. Points on this clone: No antigen is known for it.

The sequencing here drew on cells cultured in vitro, taken from a patient treated with pembrolizumab. V gene TRBV7-9 combines with J gene TRBJ2-1; 13 nucleotides align to TRBD2. The TCR sequence derives from an adult with mismatch repair-deficient cancer. The CDR3 sequence is CASSPTGTSGIEQFF. CDR3 nucleotide sequence: TGTGCCAGCAGCCCAACCGGGACTAGCGGGATAGAGCAGTTCTTC.